This note documents a single T cell receptor (beta chain) sequence. These data belong to a study of blood T cell repertoires in COVID-19. Study-level background: The study drew acute and convalescent COVID-19 samples from the United States, Italy and Spain. PBMCs, B-cell-depleted T cells, or T cells provided the cDNA or gDNA that made up the material.

Study processing details: Counts of nucleated cells, estimated from reference gene primer amplification, were obtained. This table comes from immunoSEQ multiplex PCR, and its TCRdb copy is limited to in-frame clones, with some not included. Clone size and the V and J calls come from that table; the DNA yielded D and trimming. The data show 390,000 or so clones, around 83% seen once. This study enrolled people aged roughly 18 to 90 from 24 US geographic areas. The CDR3 is 15 amino acids. Germline V gene sequence: CDR1 SGHVS, CDR2 FQNEAQ. The ends were cut back, 1 base at V and 3 bases at J, with 12 bases in the middle.

This clonotype was sampled from a woman aged 50 to 60 who had recovered from COVID-19. V usage is TRBV7-8 and J usage is TRBJ1-2; possibly TRBD1 for D (5 bases). The specimen sequenced was PBMCs or T cells enriched from blood (not recorded which). CDR3 nucleotides: TGTGCCAGCAGCTTAGAAGAGCAGGGCGACTATGGCTACACCTTC. It codes for CASSLEEQGDYGYTF.